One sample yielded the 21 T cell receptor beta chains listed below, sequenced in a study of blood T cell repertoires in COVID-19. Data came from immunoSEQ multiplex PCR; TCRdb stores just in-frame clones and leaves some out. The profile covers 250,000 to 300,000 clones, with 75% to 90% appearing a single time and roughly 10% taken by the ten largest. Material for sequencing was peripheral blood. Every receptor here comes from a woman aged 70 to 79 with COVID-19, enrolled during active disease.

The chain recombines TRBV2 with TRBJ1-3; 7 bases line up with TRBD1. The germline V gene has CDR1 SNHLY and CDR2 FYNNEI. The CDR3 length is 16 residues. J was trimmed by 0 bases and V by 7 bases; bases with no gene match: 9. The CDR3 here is CASTPDGQASGNTIYF. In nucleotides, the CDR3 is TGTGCCAGCACCCCCGATGGACAGGCCTCTGGAAACACCATATATTTT.

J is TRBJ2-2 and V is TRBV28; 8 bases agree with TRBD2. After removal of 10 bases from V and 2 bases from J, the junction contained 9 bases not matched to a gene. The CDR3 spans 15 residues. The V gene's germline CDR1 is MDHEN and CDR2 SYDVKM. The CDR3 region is CATKTSGSNTGELFF. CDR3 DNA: TGTGCCACCAAGACGAGCGGGAGCAACACCGGGGAGCTGTTTTTT.

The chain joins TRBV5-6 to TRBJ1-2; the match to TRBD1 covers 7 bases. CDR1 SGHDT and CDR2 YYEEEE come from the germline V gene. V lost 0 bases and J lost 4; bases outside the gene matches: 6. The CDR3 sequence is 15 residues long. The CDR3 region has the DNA TGTGCCAGCAGCTTGGGGGGGACAGCTGTCTATGGCTACACCTTC. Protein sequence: CASSLGGTAVYGYTF.

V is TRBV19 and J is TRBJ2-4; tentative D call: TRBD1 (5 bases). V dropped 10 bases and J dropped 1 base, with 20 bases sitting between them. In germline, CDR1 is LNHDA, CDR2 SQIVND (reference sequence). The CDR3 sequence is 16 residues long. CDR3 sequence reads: CATDGATLGAKNIQYF. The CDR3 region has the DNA TGTGCCACCGATGGGGCGACGTTGGGGGCCAAAAACATTCAGTACTTC.

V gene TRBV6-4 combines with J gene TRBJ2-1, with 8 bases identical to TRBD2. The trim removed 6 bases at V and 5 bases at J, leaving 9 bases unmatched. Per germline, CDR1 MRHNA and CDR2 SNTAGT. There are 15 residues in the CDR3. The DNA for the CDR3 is TGTGCCAGCAGCGGGTCAGCGGGAGTTCACAATGAGCAGTTCTTC. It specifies CASSGSAGVHNEQFF.

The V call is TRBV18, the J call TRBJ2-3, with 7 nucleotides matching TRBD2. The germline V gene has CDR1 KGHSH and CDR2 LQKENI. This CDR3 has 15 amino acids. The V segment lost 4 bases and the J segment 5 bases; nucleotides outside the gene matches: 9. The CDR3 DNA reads TGTGCCAGCTCACGAATTGCGGGAGCTGGAGATACGCAGTATTTT. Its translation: CASSRIAGAGDTQYF.

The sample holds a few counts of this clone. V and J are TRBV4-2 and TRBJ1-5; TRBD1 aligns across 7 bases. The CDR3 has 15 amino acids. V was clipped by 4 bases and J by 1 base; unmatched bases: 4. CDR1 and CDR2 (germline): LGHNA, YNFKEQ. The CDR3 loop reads CASSRMGQSNQPQHF. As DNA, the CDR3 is TGTGCCAGCAGCCGAATGGGACAGAGCAATCAGCCCCAGCATTTT.

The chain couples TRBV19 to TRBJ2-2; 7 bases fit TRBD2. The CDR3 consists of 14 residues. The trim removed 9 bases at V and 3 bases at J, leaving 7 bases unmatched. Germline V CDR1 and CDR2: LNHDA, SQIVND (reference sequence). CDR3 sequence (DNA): TGTGCCAGCTCGGGACTACAGGACACCGGGGAGCTGTTTTTT. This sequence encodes CASSGLQDTGELFF.

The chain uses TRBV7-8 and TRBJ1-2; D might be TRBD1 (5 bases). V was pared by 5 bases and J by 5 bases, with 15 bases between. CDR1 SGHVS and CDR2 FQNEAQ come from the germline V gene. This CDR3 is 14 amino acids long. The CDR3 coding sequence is TGTGCCAGCAGCACGGAGCCCAGGGATTATGGCTACACCTTC. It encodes CASSTEPRDYGYTF.

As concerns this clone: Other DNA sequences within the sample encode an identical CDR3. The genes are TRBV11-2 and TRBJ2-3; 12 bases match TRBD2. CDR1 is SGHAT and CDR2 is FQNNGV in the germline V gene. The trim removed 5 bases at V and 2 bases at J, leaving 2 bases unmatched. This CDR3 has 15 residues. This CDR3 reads CASSRLAGDTDTQYF. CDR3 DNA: TGTGCCAGCAGCCGACTAGCGGGAGACACAGATACGCAGTATTTT.

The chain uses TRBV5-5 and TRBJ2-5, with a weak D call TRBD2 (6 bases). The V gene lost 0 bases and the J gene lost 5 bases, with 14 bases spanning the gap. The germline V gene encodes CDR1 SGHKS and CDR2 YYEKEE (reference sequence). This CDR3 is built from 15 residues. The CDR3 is CASSLAPGEWETQYF. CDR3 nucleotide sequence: TGTGCCAGCAGCTTGGCCCCGGGGGAGTGGGAGACCCAGTACTTC.

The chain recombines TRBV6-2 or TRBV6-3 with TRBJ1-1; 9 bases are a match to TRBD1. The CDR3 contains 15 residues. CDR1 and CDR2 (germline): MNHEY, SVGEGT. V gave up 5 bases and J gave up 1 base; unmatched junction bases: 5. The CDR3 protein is CASSTPGQGNTEAFF. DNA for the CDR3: TGTGCCAGCAGTACCCCGGGACAGGGGAACACTGAAGCTTTCTTT.

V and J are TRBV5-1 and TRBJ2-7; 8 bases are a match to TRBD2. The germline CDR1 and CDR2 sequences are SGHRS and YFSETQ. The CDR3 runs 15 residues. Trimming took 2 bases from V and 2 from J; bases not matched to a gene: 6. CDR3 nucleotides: TGCGCCAGCAGCTTTACTAGCGGAACAACCTACGAGCAGTACTTC. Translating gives CASSFTSGTTYEQYF.

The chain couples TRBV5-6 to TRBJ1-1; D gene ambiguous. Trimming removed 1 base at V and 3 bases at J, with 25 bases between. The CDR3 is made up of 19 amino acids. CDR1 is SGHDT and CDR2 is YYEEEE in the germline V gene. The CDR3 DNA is TGTGCCAGCAGCTTGTTTAGTTGGGGAGGAAATAGCCCCGACACTGAAGCTTTCTTT. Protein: CASSLFSWGGNSPDTEAFF.

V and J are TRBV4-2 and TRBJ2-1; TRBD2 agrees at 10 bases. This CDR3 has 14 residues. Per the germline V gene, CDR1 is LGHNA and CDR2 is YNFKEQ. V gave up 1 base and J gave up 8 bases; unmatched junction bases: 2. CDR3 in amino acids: CASSQVLAGDEQFF. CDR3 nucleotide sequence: TGTGCCAGCAGCCAAGTTCTAGCGGGGGATGAGCAGTTCTTC.

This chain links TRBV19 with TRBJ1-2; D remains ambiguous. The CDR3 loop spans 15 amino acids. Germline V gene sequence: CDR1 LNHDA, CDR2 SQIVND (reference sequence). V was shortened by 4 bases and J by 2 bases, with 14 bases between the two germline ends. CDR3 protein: CASSTRQVANYGYTF. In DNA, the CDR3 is TGTGCCAGTAGTACGAGACAAGTGGCAAACTATGGCTACACCTTC.

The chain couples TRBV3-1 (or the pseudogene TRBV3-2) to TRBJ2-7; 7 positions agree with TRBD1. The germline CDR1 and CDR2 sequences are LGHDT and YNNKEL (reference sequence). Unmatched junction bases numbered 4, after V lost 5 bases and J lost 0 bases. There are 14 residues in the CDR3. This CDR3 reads CASSIQGHSYEQYF. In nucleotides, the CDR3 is TGTGCCAGCAGCATACAGGGGCACTCCTACGAGCAGTACTTC.

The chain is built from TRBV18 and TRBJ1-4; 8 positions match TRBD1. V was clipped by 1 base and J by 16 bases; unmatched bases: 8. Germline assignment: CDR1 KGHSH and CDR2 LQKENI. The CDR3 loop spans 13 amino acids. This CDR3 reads CASSPRATGAPFF. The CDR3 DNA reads TGTGCCAGCTCACCACGCGCGACAGGGGCGCCGTTTTTT.

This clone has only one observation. CDR3 in DNA: TGCGCCAGCAGCCGACCACTAGCGGGAGGGATAGATACGCAGTATTTT. This sequence encodes CASSRPLAGGIDTQYF. This sequence joins TRBV4-1 and TRBJ2-3, with TRBD2 matching 13 bases. The CDR3 is 16 residues long. Germline trimming cut 4 bases from V and 5 bases from J; bases unmatched to any gene: 6. In germline, CDR1 is MGHRA, CDR2 YSYEKL.

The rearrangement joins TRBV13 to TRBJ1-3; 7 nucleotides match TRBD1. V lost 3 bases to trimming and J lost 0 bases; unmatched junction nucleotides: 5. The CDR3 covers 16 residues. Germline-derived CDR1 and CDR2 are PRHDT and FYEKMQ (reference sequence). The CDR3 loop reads CASSFNHRGSGNTIYF. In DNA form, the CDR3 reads TGTGCCAGCAGCTTTAACCACAGGGGCTCTGGAAACACCATATATTTT.

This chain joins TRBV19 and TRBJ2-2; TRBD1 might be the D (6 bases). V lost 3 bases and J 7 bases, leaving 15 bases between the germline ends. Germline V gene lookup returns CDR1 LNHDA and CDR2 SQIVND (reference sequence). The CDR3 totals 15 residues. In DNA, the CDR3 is TGTGCCAGTAGTATCGGGCAGGGGTATGGCGGGGAGCTGTTTTTT. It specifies CASSIGQGYGGELFF.